The 3 T cell receptor beta chains presented below share a single source sample, sequenced in a study of Graves' ophthalmopathy and Graves' hyperthyroidism. Amplification targeted the TCR beta CDR3 regions, with RNA transcripts as the source material. HTBI-primed first-round RT-PCR preceded second-round multiplex PCR. TCRdb fed the multiplex PCR reads into MiXCR, producing one record per CDR3 protein. This sample carries 300,000 to 350,000 distinct CDR3 sequences, roughly 16% of them seen once, and the ten largest clones take roughly 12%. Material for sequencing was peripheral blood. The origin of the receptors is an adult man with Graves' ophthalmopathy.

This clonotype was picked up many times. The CDR3 DNA reads TGTGCCAGCAGCCGGGACAGTTTCCTCTCCTATAATTCACCCCTCCACTTT. Its translation is CASSRDSFLSYNSPLHF. The chain combines TRBV28 with TRBJ1-6, with 7 nucleotides matching TRBD1. Germline V gene sequence: CDR1 MDHEN, CDR2 SYDVKM. The CDR3 consists of 17 residues. V shed 6 bases, J shed 0 bases, and the junction held 8 bases outside the gene matches.

The J gene is TRBJ1-1, the V gene TRBV30, with D unresolved. CDR3 length: 17 residues. Trimming removed 4 bases at V and 0 bases at J, with 21 bases between. Germline V gives CDR1 GTSNPN, CDR2 SVGIG (reference sequence). The CDR3 protein is CAWTRGGRSLMNTEAFF. CDR3 nucleotides: TGTGCCTGGACTAGAGGAGGGCGCTCCTTGATGAACACTGAAGCTTTCTTT.

J is TRBJ2-7 and V is TRBV6-1; a possible D gene is TRBD1 (6 bases). The germline CDR1 and CDR2 sequences are MNHNS and SASEGT. The CDR3 sequence is 14 residues long. The V end lost 7 bases, the J end lost 3 bases, and 16 bases lay between the germline ends. CDR3 residues: CASTPLGHYYEQYF. CDR3 sequence (DNA): TGTGCCAGCACTCCCTTGGGACATTACTACGAGCAGTACTTC.